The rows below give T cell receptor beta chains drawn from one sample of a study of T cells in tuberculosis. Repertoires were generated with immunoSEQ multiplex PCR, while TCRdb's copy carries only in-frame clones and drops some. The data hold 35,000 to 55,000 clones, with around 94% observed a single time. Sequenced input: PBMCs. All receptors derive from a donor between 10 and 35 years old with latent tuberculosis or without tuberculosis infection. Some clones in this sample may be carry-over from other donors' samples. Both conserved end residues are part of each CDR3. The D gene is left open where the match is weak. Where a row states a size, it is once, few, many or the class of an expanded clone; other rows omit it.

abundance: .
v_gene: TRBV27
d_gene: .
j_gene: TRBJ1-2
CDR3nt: TGTGCCAGCAGTTTATCCCGAGAGGGTGGCTACACCTTC
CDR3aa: CASSLSREGGYTF

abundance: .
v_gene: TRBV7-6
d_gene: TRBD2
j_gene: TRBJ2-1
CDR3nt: TGTGCCAGCAGCGTATGGACTAGCGGGATATACAATGAGCAGTTCTTC
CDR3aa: CASSVWTSGIYNEQFF

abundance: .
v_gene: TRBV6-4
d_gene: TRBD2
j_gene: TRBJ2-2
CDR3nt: TGTGCCAGCAGTGTCGGGACTAGGGTCCGGGAGCTGTTTTTT
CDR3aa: CASSVGTRVRELFF

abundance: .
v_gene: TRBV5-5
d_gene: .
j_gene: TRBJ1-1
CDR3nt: TGTGCCAGCACCGCGGACAGCATGAACACTGAAGCTTTCTTT
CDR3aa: CASTADSMNTEAFF

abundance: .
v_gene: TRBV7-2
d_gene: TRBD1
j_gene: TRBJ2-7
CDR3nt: TGTGCCAGCAGCTTAACGGGACAGATAATCGAGCAGTACTTC
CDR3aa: CASSLTGQIIEQYF

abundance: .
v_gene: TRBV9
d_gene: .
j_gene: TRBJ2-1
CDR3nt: TGTGCCAGCAGCCCCGACCCGACGGGACTTTTCTACAATGAGCAGTTCTTC
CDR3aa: CASSPDPTGLFYNEQFF

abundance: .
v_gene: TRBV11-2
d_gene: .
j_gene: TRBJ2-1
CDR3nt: TGTGCCAGCAGCTTATACGCTAGCAGCTACAATGAGCAGTTCTTC
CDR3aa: CASSLYASSYNEQFF

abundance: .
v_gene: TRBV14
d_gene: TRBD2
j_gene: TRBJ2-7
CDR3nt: TGTGCCAGCAGCCAACAACGCGCGGGAGGAAGTAGGGGGCAGTACTTC
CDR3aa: CASSQQRAGGSRGQYF

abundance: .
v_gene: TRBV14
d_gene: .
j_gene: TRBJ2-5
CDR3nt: TGTGCCAGCAGCCAAGGGTTCGGGGCAGGGGAAGAGACCCAGTACTTC
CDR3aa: CASSQGFGAGEETQYF

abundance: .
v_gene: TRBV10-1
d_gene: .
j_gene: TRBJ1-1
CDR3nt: TGCGCCAGCAGTGAGTCTGGGGGGAGGGCTGAAGCTTTCTTT
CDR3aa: CASSESGGRAEAFF

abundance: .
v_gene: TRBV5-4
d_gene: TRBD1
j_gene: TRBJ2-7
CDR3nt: TGTGCCAGCAGCTTGGACAGGGGGCTTTACGAGCAGTACTTC
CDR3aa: CASSLDRGLYEQYF

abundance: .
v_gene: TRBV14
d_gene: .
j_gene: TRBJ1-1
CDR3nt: TGTGCCAGCAGCCAAGATATACTTGGAGGGGCTTTCTTT
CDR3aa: CASSQDILGGAFF

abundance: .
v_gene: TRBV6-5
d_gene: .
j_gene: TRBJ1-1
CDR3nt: TGTGCCAGCAGTTCAGGGGAACGATTGAACACTGAAGCTTTCTTT
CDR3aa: CASSSGERLNTEAFF

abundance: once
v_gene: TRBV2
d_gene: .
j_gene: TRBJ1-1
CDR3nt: TGTGCCAGCAGAGGACAGTCGAACACTGAAGCTTTCTTT
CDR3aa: CASRGQSNTEAFF

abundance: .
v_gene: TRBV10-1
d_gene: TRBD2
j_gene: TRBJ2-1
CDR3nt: TGCGCCAGGCTAGCGGGAGGGTTCACCGCTCCCCCCAATGAGCAGTTCTTC
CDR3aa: CARLAGGFTAPPNEQFF

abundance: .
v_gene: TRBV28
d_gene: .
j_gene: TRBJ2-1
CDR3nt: TGTGCCAGCAGTCGCACCCTAGAGAATGAATCCTACAATGAGCAGTTCTTC
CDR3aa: CASSRTLENESYNEQFF

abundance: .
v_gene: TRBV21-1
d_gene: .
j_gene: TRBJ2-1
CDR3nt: TGTGCCAGCAGCAAAGCTCGGGTTATGGAAAATGAGCAGTTCTTC
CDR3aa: CASSKARVMENEQFF